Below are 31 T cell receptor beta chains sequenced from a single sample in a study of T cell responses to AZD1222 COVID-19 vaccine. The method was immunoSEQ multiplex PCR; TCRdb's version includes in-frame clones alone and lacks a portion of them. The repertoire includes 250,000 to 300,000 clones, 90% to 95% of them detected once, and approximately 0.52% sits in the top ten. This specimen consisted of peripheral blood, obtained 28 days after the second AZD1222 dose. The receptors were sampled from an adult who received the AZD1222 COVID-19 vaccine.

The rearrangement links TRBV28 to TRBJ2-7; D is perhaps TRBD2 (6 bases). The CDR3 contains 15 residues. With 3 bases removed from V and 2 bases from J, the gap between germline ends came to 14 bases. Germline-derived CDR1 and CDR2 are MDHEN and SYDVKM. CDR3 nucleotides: TGTGCCAGCAGTTTTAATAGCGGAGGAACCTACGAGCAGTACTTC. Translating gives CASSFNSGGTYEQYF.

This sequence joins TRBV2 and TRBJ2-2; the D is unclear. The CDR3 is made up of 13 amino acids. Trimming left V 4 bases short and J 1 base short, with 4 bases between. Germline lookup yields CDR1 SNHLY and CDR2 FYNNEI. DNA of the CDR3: TGTGCCAGCAGTGGAAGGAACACCGGGGAGCTGTTTTTT. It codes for CASSGRNTGELFF.

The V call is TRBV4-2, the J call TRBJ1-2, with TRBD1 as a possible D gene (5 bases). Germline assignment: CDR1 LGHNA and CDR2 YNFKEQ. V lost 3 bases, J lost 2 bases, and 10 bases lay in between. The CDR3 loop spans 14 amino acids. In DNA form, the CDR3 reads TGTGCCAGCAGCCATCCTGACAGCAACTATGGCTACACCTTC. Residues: CASSHPDSNYGYTF.

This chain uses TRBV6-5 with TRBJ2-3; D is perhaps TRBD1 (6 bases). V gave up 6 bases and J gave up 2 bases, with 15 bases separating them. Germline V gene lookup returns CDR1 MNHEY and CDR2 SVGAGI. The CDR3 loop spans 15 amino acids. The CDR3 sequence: CASRQGGPATDTQYF. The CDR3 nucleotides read TGTGCCAGCAGACAAGGGGGACCCGCCACAGATACGCAGTATTTT.

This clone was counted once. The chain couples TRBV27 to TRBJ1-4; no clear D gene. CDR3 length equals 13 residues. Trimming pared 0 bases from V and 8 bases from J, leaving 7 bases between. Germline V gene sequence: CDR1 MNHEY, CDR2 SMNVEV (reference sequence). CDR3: CASSLSRWEKLFF. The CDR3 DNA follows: TGTGCCAGCAGTTTATCCCGTTGGGAAAAACTGTTTTTT.

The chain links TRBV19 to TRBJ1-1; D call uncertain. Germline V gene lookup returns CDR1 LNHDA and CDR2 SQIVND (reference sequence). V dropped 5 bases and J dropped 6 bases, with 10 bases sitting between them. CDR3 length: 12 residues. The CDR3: CASSVGEPEAFF. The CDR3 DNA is TGTGCCAGTAGTGTCGGGGAGCCTGAAGCTTTCTTT.

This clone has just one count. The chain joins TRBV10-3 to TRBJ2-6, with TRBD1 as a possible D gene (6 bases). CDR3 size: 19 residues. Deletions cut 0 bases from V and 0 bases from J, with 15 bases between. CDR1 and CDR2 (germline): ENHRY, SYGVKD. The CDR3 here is CAISESLTGKVSGANVLTF. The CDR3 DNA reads TGTGCCATCAGTGAGTCGCTTACAGGGAAGGTCTCTGGGGCCAACGTCCTGACTTTC.

In nucleotides, the CDR3 is TGCAGCGCCTGGGCTTCGTACACCGGGGAGCTGTTTTTT. Residues: CSAWASYTGELFF. The chain combines TRBV29-1 with TRBJ2-2; D remains ambiguous. CDR1 is SQVTM and CDR2 is ANQGSEA in the germline V gene. This CDR3 has 13 amino acids. The V and J ends lost 7 bases and 3 bases respectively, with 12 bases between them.

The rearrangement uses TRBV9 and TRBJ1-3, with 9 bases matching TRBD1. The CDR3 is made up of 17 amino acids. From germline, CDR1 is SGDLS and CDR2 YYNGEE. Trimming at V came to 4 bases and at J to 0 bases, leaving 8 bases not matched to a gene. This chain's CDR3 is CASSSPGTGPSGNTIYF. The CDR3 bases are TGTGCCAGCAGCTCCCCCGGGACAGGGCCCTCTGGAAACACCATATATTTT.

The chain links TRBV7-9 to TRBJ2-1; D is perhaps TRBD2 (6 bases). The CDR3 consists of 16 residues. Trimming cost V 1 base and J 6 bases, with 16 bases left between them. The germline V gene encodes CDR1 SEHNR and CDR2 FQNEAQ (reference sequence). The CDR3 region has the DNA TGTGCCAGCAGCTTAGGCCTCAATAGCGGCCTCAATGAGCAGTTCTTC. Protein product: CASSLGLNSGLNEQFF. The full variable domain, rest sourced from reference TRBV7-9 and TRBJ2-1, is DTGVSQNPRHKITKRGQNVTFRCDPISEHNRLYWYRQTLGQGPEFLTYFQNEAQLEKSRLLSDRFSAERPKGSFSTLEIQRTEQGDSAMYLCASSLGLNSGLNEQFFGPGTRLTVL.

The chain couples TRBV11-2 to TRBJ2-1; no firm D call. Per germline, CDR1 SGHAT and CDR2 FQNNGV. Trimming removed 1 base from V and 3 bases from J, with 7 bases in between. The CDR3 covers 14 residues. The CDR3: CASSLGDNYNEQFF. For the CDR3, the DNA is TGTGCCAGCAGCTTAGGAGACAACTACAATGAGCAGTTCTTC.

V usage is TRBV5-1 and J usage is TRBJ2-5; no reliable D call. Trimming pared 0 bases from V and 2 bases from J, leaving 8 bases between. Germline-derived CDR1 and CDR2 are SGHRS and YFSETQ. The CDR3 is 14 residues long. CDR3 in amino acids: CASSLGALQETQYF. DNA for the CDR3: TGCGCCAGCAGCTTGGGGGCGCTGCAAGAGACCCAGTACTTC.

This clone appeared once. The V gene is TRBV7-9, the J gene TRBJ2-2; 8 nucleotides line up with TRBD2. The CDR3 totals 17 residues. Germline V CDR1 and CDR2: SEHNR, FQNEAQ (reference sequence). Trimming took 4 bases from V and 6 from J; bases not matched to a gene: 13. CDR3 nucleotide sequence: TGTGCCAGCAGCTCCCTGGGGTCGGGAGCGGGGGCCGGGGAGCTGTTTTTT. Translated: CASSSLGSGAGAGELFF.

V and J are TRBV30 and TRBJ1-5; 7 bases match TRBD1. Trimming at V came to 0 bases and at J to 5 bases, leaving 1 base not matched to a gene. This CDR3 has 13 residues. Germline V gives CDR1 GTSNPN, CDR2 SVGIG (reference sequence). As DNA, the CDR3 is TGTGCCTGGAGTGTGGACAGGTATCAGCCCCAGCATTTT. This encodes CAWSVDRYQPQHF.

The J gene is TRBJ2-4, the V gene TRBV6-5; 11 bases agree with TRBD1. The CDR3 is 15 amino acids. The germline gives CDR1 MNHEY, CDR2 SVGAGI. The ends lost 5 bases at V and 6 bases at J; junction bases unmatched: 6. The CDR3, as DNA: TGTGCCAGCAGTAGGGACAGGGGGTCCGTAAACATTCAGTACTTC. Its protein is CASSRDRGSVNIQYF.

The CDR3 reads CSASFHQVEQFF. As DNA, the CDR3 is TGCAGTGCTAGTTTTCACCAGGTTGAGCAGTTCTTC. The V gene is TRBV20-1, the J gene TRBJ2-1; D is undetermined. Trimming removed 3 bases from V and 9 bases from J, with 12 bases in between. CDR3 length equals 12 residues. The germline V gene has CDR1 DFQATT and CDR2 SNEGSKA (reference sequence).

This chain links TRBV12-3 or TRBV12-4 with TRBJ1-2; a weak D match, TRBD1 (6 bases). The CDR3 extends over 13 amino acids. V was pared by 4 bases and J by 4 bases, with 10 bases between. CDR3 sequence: CASSSRQVYGYTF. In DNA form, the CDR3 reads TGTGCCAGCAGTTCTAGACAGGTCTATGGCTACACCTTC.

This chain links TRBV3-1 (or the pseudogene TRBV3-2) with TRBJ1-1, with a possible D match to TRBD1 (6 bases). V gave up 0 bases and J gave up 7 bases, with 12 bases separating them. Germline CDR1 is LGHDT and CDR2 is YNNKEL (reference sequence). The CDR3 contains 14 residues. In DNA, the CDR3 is TGTGCCAGCAGCCAAGATTGGGAGGGGGTTGAAGCTTTCTTT. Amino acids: CASSQDWEGVEAFF.

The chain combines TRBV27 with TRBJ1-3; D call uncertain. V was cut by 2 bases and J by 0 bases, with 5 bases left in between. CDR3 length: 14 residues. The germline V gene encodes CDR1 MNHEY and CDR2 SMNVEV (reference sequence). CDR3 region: CASSLSGSGNTIYF. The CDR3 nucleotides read TGTGCCAGCAGTTTAAGCGGCTCTGGAAACACCATATATTTT.

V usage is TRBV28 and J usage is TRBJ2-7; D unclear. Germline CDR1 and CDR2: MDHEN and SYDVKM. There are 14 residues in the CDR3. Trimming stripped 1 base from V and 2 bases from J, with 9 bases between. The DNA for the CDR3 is TGTGCCAGCAGTTTATTATCAGCGACCTACGAGCAGTACTTC. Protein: CASSLLSATYEQYF.

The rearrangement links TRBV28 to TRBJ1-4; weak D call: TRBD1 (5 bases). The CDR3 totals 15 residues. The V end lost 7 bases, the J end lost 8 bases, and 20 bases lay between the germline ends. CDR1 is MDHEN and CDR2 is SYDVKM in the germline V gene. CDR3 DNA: TGTGCCAGCACCCTGGGGGGATGGGTTGGCGAAAAACTGTTTTTT. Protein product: CASTLGGWVGEKLFF.

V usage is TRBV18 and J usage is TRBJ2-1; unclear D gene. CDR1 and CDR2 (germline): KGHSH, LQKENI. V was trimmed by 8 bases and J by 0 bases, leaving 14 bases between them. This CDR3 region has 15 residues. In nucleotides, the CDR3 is TGTGCCAGCCCCACCGACGGGTTCTCCTACAATGAGCAGTTCTTC. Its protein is CASPTDGFSYNEQFF.

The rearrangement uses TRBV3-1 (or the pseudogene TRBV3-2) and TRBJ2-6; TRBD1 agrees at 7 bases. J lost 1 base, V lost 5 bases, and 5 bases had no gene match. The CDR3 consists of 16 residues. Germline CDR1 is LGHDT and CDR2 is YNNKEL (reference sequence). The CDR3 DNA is TGTGCCAGCAGCGAAAGGGGGCGGTCTGGGGCCAACGTCCTGACTTTC. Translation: CASSERGRSGANVLTF.

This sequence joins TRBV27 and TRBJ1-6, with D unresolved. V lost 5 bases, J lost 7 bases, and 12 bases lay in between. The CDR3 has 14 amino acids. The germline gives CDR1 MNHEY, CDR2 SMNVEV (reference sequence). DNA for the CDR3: TGTGCCAGCAGTCCTGGCCCATCCAATTCACCCCTCCACTTT. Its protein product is CASSPGPSNSPLHF.

The CDR3 DNA reads TGCGCCAGCAGCCAAGTGACGGGGATCCAAGAGACCCAGTACTTC. Residues: CASSQVTGIQETQYF. The V and J genes are TRBV4-1 and TRBJ2-5, with D possibly TRBD2 on 5 matching bases. The V and J ends lost 1 base and 1 base respectively, with 10 bases between them. Germline lookup yields CDR1 MGHRA and CDR2 YSYEKL. The CDR3 totals 15 residues.

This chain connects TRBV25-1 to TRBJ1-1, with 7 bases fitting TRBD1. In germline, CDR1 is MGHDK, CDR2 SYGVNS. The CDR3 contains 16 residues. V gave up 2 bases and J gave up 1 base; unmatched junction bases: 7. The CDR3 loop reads CASSEPQGEGNTEAFF. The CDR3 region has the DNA TGTGCCAGCAGTGAACCCCAGGGGGAGGGGAACACTGAAGCTTTCTTT. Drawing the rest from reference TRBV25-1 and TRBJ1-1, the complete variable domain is EADIYQTPRYLVIGTGKKITLECSQTMGHDKMYWYQQDPGMELHLIHYSYGVNSTEKGDLSSESTVSRIRTEHFPLTLESARPSHTSQYLCASSEPQGEGNTEAFFGQGTRLTVV.

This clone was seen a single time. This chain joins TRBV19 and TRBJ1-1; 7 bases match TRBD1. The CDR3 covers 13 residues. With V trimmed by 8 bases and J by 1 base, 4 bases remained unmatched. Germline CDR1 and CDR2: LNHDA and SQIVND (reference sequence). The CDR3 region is CASSTGENTEAFF. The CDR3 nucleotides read TGTGCCAGTTCTACAGGGGAGAACACTGAAGCTTTCTTT.

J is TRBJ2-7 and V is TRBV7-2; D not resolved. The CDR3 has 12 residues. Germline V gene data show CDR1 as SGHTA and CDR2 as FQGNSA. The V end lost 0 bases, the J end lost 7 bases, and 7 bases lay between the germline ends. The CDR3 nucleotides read TGTGCCAGCAGCTTAGCGCCTGGGGAGCAGTACTTC. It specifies CASSLAPGEQYF.

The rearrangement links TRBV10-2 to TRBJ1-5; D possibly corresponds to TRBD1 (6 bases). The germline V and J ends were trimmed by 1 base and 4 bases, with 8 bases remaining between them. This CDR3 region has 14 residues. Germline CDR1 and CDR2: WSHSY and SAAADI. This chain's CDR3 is CASSELQGNQPQHF. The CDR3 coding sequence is TGCGCCAGCAGTGAGTTACAGGGAAATCAGCCCCAGCATTTT.

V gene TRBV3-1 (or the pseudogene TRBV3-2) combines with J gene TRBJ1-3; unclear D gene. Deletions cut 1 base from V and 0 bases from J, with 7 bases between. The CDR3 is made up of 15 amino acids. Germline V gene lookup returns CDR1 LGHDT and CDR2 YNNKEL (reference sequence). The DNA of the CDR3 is TGTGCCAGCAGCCAAGTGGTTGTCTCTGGAAACACCATATATTTT. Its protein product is CASSQVVVSGNTIYF.

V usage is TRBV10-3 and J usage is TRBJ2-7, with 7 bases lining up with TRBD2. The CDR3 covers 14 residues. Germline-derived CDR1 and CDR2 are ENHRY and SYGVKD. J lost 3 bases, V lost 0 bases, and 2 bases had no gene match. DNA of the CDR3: TGTGCCATCAGTGAGTCTGGCGGGAGCTACGAGCAGTACTTC. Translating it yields CAISESGGSYEQYF.